This entry features one T cell receptor (beta chain) sequence. Data came from immunoSEQ multiplex PCR; TCRdb stores just in-frame clones and leaves some out. The sample holds a few hundred thousand clones, around 87% seen once. This specimen belongs to a study of blood T cell repertoires in COVID-19. The CDR3 contains 13 residues. V lost 4 bases and J 4 bases, leaving 8 bases between the germline ends. From germline, CDR1 is LNHDA and CDR2 SQIVND (reference sequence). The clonotype comes from a woman aged 55 to 70 with COVID-19, enrolled during active disease. The gene calls are TRBV19 and TRBJ2-1; D remains unclear. The sample taken for sequencing was peripheral blood. CDR3: CASSSGPYNEQFF. CDR3 DNA sequence: TGTGCCAGTAGTAGTGGCCCGTACAATGAGCAGTTCTTC. The full variable domain, completed using reference TRBV19 and TRBJ2-1, is DGGITQSPKYLFRKEGQNVTLSCEQNLNHDAMYWYRQDPGQGLRLIYYSQIVNDFQKGDIAEGYSVSREKKESFPLTVTSAQKNPTAFYLCASSSGPYNEQFFGPGTRLTVL.